This T cell receptor beta chain was documented in a study of spatial heterogeneity in lung cancer (dated by TCRdb to about 2019). Background for the entire study: Beta-chain transcripts were consistently detected in greater numbers than alpha-chain transcripts, which likely reflected higher beta-chain transcript abundance. TCR transcript counts in tumor regions correlated strongly with a T cell transcriptional module score from matched bulk RNA-seq. In the raw uncorrected reads, each unique combination of TCR and UMI appeared more than ten times on average. TCR alpha and beta repertoires were quantitatively compared across multiple tumor regions, matched nontumor lung and blood in non-small cell lung cancer. The study linked features of the TCR repertoire to counts of nonsynonymous mutations, which were determined by whole-exome sequencing of tumor tissue. Both alpha and beta chains were TCR-sequenced in samples taken at surgery, namely 220 tumor regions, fewer than 80 matched nontumor lung samples and over 55 PBMC samples. Overall study results and their limits: Counts of ubiquitous and regional expanded TCRs correlated with counts of ubiquitous and regional nonsynonymous mutations, respectively. TCR-seq coverage of tumor T cells was estimated to be only 7% to 7.5% for alpha chains and more than 11% for beta chains. The number of expanded intratumoral alpha and beta TCRs correlated with the tumor nonsynonymous mutation count. Confirming at a functional level the hypothesis that regional TCRs recognize regional mutations was considered to require additional single-cell paired TCR alpha and beta sequencing.

The meaning of the sample's time point label: sample taken at primary tumor resection. Donors were about 70 patients with early-stage, untreated non-small cell lung cancer from the lung TRACERx cohort. Without any cell sorting, TCR sequencing was performed on whole RNA extracted either from tumor and nontumor lung tissue or from cryopreserved PBMC samples. Only patients for whom sufficient RNA was available from at least two tumor regions were selected for TCR sequencing. Tumor and adjacent nontumor lung specimens were reviewed by a lung pathologist before selection. The CDR3 goes from the cysteine to the phenylalanine over 13 residues. Of all the DNA, just the CDR3 is kept, 39 bases in frame from base 1. The germline V gene (reference sequence) sets CDR1 to MNHEY and CDR2 to SMNVEV. V sheds 3 bases and J sheds 5 bases, leaving 10 bases between their ends. Preparation of the library involved 5' RACE. The data were produced on a NextSeq 500. To allow correction of PCR and sequencing errors, the TCR library protocol tagged every TCR cDNA molecule with a unique molecular identifier. Concerning the study's data processing: TCR identification, UMI-based error correction and CDR3 extraction were performed with Decombinator tools. Expanded TCRs were defined as those above a frequency of 2 per 1,000, corresponding to the top 1% of the tumor frequency distribution. Expanded tumor TCRs were classed as regional if statistically deemed absent (corrected P<0.05) from at least one tumor region, otherwise ubiquitous. Rényi diversity was computed with the R vegan package after subsampling each repertoire 100 times to 5,000 TCRs. To build CDR3 similarity networks, amino acid triplet string-kernel similarity was used, and CDR3s were connected when their pairwise similarity was above 0.82. TCRdb reran the public reads through fastp at Q25 and MiXCR, keeping productive beta chains. Each entry merges the rows of one CDR3 protein and shows their most common DNA and genes. These V and J calls derive from TCRdb rather than the authors' analysis. The sample yields about 11,000 distinct CDR3 sequences; 9.5% to 13% were counted once. The leading ten clones occupy over 9.5% of the sample.

This clonotype was seen a few times. Its binding antigen is unknown. No quality values exist for individual bases; no much larger clone is one base distant. The source material was lung tumor tissue, sampled at surgery. The chain uses TRBV27 and TRBJ2-5; the D gene is possibly TRBD1, with 6 bases matching. The sequence was collected from a female donor with early-stage non-small cell lung cancer. The DNA sequence reads TGTGCCAGCAGTTTTTACAGGGACGAGACCCAGTACTTC. Its amino acids are CASSFYRDETQYF.